The rows below give T cell receptor beta chains drawn from one sample of a study of control samples from healthy donors and cancer patients. The method was immunoSEQ multiplex PCR; TCRdb's version includes in-frame clones alone and lacks a portion of them. Of 170,000 or so clones listed, approximately 94% were seen once; the top ten hold 1.3%. The sequenced material came from blood. These receptors were collected from a woman between 18 and 29 years old in good health. Each CDR3 is given without its conserved first and last residue. Each record gives: J gene, V gene, CDR3 length, clone size, CDR3 protein. Rows give clone size only sometimes, using once, few, many, or a class for an expanded clone.

J: TRBJ1-5
V: TRBV24-1
length: 13
size: .
CDR3: ATSDPGHPRGPQH

J: TRBJ1-1
V: TRBV12-3/TRBV12-4
length: 11
size: .
CDR3: ASSLEIFTEAF

J: TRBJ1-1
V: TRBV5-1
length: 18
size: once
CDR3: ASSLGWAFTGGVVNTEAF

J: TRBJ1-2
V: TRBV28
length: 14
size: .
CDR3: ASSSPGGGQGYGYT

J: TRBJ2-3
V: TRBV11-2
length: 12
size: .
CDR3: ASSGGWGTDTQY

J: TRBJ1-1
V: TRBV4-1
length: 13
size: .
CDR3: ASSQGGGRNTEAF

J: TRBJ2-5
V: TRBV3-1/TRBV3-2
length: 14
size: .
CDR3: ASSQSGAHTKETQY

J: TRBJ2-5
V: TRBV5-1
length: 10
size: .
CDR3: ASKGEGETQY

J: TRBJ1-3
V: TRBV7-2
length: 14
size: .
CDR3: ASSLEGTLSGNTIY

J: TRBJ1-5
V: TRBV25-1
length: 13
size: .
CDR3: ASSEGQGAGQPQH

J: TRBJ1-2
V: TRBV2
length: 15
size: .
CDR3: ASSEARGISLSHGYT

J: TRBJ1-1
V: TRBV6-5
length: 13
size: .
CDR3: ASSYGLQGFTEAF

J: TRBJ2-5
V: TRBV6-2/TRBV6-3
length: 13
size: .
CDR3: ASSYGPGGRETQY

J: TRBJ1-6
V: TRBV10-1
length: 12
size: .
CDR3: ASSYGTPNSPLH

J: TRBJ2-1
V: TRBV6-5
length: 9
size: .
CDR3: ASSSNGEQF

J: TRBJ2-4
V: TRBV6-2/TRBV6-3
length: 9
size: .
CDR3: ASSYRNIQY

J: TRBJ2-2
V: TRBV4-2
length: 15
size: .
CDR3: ASSQENRRQKTGELF

J: TRBJ2-3
V: TRBV10-3
length: 10
size: .
CDR3: ASRRDTDTQY

J: TRBJ1-1
V: TRBV14
length: 11
size: .
CDR3: ASSRGQGQKAF

J: TRBJ2-7
V: TRBV6-1
length: 10
size: .
CDR3: ASSELWNEQY

J: TRBJ1-1
V: TRBV27
length: 15
size: .
CDR3: ASSLWVPGRTGTEAF

J: TRBJ2-2
V: TRBV18
length: 10
size: .
CDR3: ASLVTPGELF

J: TRBJ1-2
V: TRBV6-5
length: 13
size: .
CDR3: ASSYNGQPNYGYT

J: TRBJ1-3
V: TRBV10-3
length: 13
size: once
CDR3: AIRPDASSGNTIY

J: TRBJ1-2
V: TRBV24-1
length: 16
size: few
CDR3: ATRPTGQGPSENYGYT

J: TRBJ2-3
V: TRBV12-3/TRBV12-4
length: 10
size: once
CDR3: ASSFVTDTQY

J: TRBJ1-1
V: TRBV5-8
length: 16
size: .
CDR3: ASSFRWRESGPKTEAF

J: TRBJ2-1
V: TRBV7-3
length: 12
size: .
CDR3: ASSPGTSADEQF

J: TRBJ2-1
V: TRBV11-2
length: 15
size: .
CDR3: ASSLSLAGGVYNEQF

J: TRBJ2-5
V: TRBV7-3
length: 14
size: .
CDR3: ASSDNFGGPEETQY